This is a list of T cell receptor beta chains from one sample in a study of blood T cell repertoires in COVID-19. The data were produced by immunoSEQ multiplex PCR, yet TCRdb's version contains in-frame clones alone and is incomplete. The sample consists of about 23,000 clones, 90% of them appearing once. The source material was peripheral blood. These TCRs come from a human donor in a cohort sampled during active COVID-19. Both conserved end residues are part of each CDR3. The D gene is left open where the match is weak.

J gene,V gene,D gene,CDR3 protein
TRBJ2-7,TRBV6-2/TRBV6-3,TRBD1,CASSPAGQGNEQYF
TRBJ1-2,TRBV5-8,TRBD1,CASSETGLFYGYTF
TRBJ2-5,TRBV19,TRBD1,CASGTGQETQYF
TRBJ2-5,TRBV11-3,TRBD2,CASSAQWGGEETQYF
TRBJ2-5,TRBV20-1,.,CSASTGTSQETQYF
TRBJ1-5,TRBV27,.,CASSLQGSNQPQHF
TRBJ1-2,TRBV6-5,.,CAAQAGESYTF
TRBJ2-7,TRBV10-3,TRBD2,CAVSGTSGENYEQYF
TRBJ2-1,TRBV6-2/TRBV6-3,.,CASSFRARNEQFF
TRBJ2-3,TRBV28,TRBD2,CASSAIGAGGPADTQYF
TRBJ2-7,TRBV11-3,.,CASSLVFEDSYEQYF
TRBJ1-2,TRBV6-5,TRBD1,CASSYRGPADGYTF
TRBJ1-2,TRBV7-8,TRBD1,CASSSHRDRGNNYGYTF
TRBJ1-1,TRBV5-1,TRBD1,CASSRDPGQKNTEAFF
TRBJ2-5,TRBV9,.,CASSVGAVQETQYF
TRBJ2-5,TRBV5-4,TRBD2,CASSLVGLAGSETQYF
TRBJ2-5,TRBV4-2,.,CASRGWGDSLQETQYF
TRBJ1-2,TRBV6-5,TRBD1,CASRGQGAGNYGYTF
TRBJ1-1,TRBV3-1/TRBV3-2,.,CASSHIGDTEAFF
TRBJ1-2,TRBV18,.,CASSPQENYGYTF
TRBJ1-5,TRBV6-5,TRBD1,CASRPDRANQPQHF
TRBJ1-2,TRBV3-1/TRBV3-2,.,CASSQDGARRSYGYTF
TRBJ1-3,TRBV18,.,CASSPSYRVEGNTIYF
TRBJ1-6,TRBV18,.,CASSPTGFSYNSPLHF
TRBJ2-7,TRBV11-2,.,CASSRVTGLKSGEQYF
TRBJ1-3,TRBV15,.,CATSRDSRGGGNTIYF
TRBJ2-3,TRBV7-9,TRBD2,CASSQGGGANTQYF
TRBJ2-2,TRBV10-3,.,CAISESAGTGELFF
TRBJ2-2,TRBV9,.,CASSSSTPELFF
TRBJ2-1,TRBV11-3,.,CASSSDSGTYNEQFF
TRBJ1-6,TRBV24-1,.,CATEGGTGVSSYNSPLHF
TRBJ1-1,TRBV6-6,.,CASSYGQINTEAFF
TRBJ1-1,TRBV6-1,.,CASSEKGDTEAFF
TRBJ2-4,TRBV19,.,CASSRDSADIQYF
TRBJ1-2,TRBV2,.,CASSEGGGYGYTF
TRBJ2-3,TRBV9,.,CASSETGRAGDTQYF
TRBJ1-1,TRBV30,.,CAWRGGSNTEAFF
TRBJ1-4,TRBV19,.,CASTGHRATNEKLFF
TRBJ2-5,TRBV24-1,TRBD1,CATSDPTGDAETQYF
TRBJ2-5,TRBV10-3,TRBD1,CAISESPGQGVETQYF
TRBJ2-7,TRBV3-1/TRBV3-2,TRBD1,CASSQDRDRRYEQYF
TRBJ1-1,TRBV5-6,.,CASSSGVPEAFF